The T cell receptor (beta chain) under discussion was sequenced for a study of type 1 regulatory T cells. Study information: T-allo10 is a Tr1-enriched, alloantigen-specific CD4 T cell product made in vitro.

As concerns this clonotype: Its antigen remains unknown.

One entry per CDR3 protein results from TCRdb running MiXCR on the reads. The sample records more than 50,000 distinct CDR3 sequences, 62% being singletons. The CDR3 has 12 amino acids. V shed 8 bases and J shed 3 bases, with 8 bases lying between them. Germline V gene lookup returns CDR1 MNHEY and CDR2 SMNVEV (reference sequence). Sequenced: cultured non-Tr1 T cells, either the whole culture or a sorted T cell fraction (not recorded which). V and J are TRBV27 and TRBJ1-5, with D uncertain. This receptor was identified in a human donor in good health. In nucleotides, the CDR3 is TGTGCCAGCGGGAGGTCCAATCAGCCCCAGCATTTT. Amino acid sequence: CASGRSNQPQHF.